The clone carrying this T cell receptor (beta chain) appeared a single time. In germline, CDR1 is GTSNPN, CDR2 SVGIG (reference sequence). V shed 1 base and J shed 1 base, with 10 bases lying between them. The CDR3 has 14 amino acids. The data derive from a study of blood T cell repertoires in COVID-19. Study as a whole: Acute and convalescent COVID-19 specimens originated in the United States, Italy and Spain. The cDNA or gDNA used as material had been derived from T cells, B-cell-depleted T cells, or PBMCs.

Study processing details: Estimation of nucleated cell counts was performed using reference gene primer amplification. The repertoire was sequenced with immunoSEQ multiplex PCR; TCRdb's copy has only in-frame clones and lacks some. Clonal size and the V and J genes are those of that table, whereas D and trimming came from the DNA. The table records 200,000 to 300,000 clones, 75% to 85% of them present only once. V and J are TRBV30 and TRBJ1-2; D gene unclear. The sequencing input was peripheral blood. This sequence originates from a man aged 40-55 years who had recovered from COVID-19. CDR3 residues: CAWSGGRSNYGYTF. The CDR3 DNA follows: TGTGCCTGGAGTGGTGGTAGGAGTAACTATGGCTACACCTTC.